Listed below are T cell receptor beta chains from one sample, sequenced in a study of blood T cell repertoires in COVID-19. The repertoire was sequenced with immunoSEQ multiplex PCR; TCRdb's copy has only in-frame clones and lacks some. This repertoire shows 95,000 to 150,000 clones, over 75% found once; its top ten account for roughly 10%. The specimen was peripheral blood. The receptor source for this set is a man aged 60 to 69 with acute or convalescent COVID-19. CDR3s include the opening cysteine and the closing phenylalanine or tryptophan. A D gene is named only where the DNA matches it firmly. The listing skips clone size in some rows; elsewhere it reads once, few, many or a size class.

d_gene	abundance	v_gene	j_gene	CDR3aa	CDR3nt
.	.	TRBV7-9	TRBJ1-2	CASSLEQAPYGYTF	TGTGCCAGCAGCTTAGAACAGGCTCCCTATGGCTACACCTTC
.	.	TRBV6-4	TRBJ2-3	CASSETGEGTDTQYF	TGTGCCAGCAGTGAGACTGGGGAGGGCACAGATACGCAGTATTTT
TRBD1	.	TRBV7-9	TRBJ2-2	CASSPQGTGELFF	TGTGCCAGCAGCCCACAGGGGACCGGGGAGCTGTTTTTT
TRBD1	.	TRBV6-1	TRBJ2-3	CASSEQGAGDTQYF	TGTGCCAGCAGTGAACAGGGGGCAGGAGATACGCAGTATTTT
.	.	TRBV20-1	TRBJ2-1	CSARENNEQFF	TGCAGTGCTAGGGAGAACAATGAGCAGTTCTTC
.	.	TRBV15	TRBJ1-5	CATSTQGYNQPQHF	TGTGCCACCAGCACTCAGGGCTACAATCAGCCCCAGCATTTT
TRBD1	.	TRBV9	TRBJ2-7	CASSRQVGQGASYEQYF	TGTGCCAGCAGCAGACAGGTAGGGCAGGGGGCATCCTACGAGCAGTACTTC
.	.	TRBV9	TRBJ2-7	CASSVGVANSYEQYF	TGTGCCAGCAGCGTAGGCGTAGCGAACTCCTACGAGCAGTACTTC
.	.	TRBV14	TRBJ2-5	CASSRRFRGPPETQYF	TGTGCCAGCAGCCGTAGATTCAGGGGACCCCCAGAGACCCAGTACTTC
TRBD2	once	TRBV9	TRBJ2-3	CASSVGNSGSTDTQYF	TGTGCCAGCAGCGTAGGGAATAGCGGGTCCACAGATACGCAGTATTTT
TRBD1	.	TRBV19	TRBJ1-1	CASRIEDRGNTEAFF	TGTGCCAGTAGGATCGAGGACAGGGGGAACACTGAAGCTTTCTTT
.	.	TRBV21-1	TRBJ2-1	CASLLISGSRNNEQFF	TGTGCCAGCCTGCTAATTAGCGGGAGCCGCAACAATGAGCAGTTCTTC
.	.	TRBV4-1	TRBJ1-5	CASSQEVPEGGPQHF	TGCGCCAGCAGCCAAGAGGTACCAGAGGGAGGGCCCCAGCATTTT
.	.	TRBV3-1/TRBV3-2	TRBJ2-7	CASSPYPGYEQYF	TGTGCCAGCAGCCCATACCCGGGTTACGAGCAGTACTTC
.	.	TRBV11-2	TRBJ1-1	CASRTHSTATEAFF	TGTGCCAGCAGGACCCACTCGACAGCCACTGAAGCTTTCTTT
.	.	TRBV29-1	TRBJ1-1	CSVWADTEAFF	TGCAGCGTCTGGGCTGACACTGAAGCTTTCTTT
.	.	TRBV19	TRBJ1-1	CASSYRMNTEAFF	TGTGCCAGTAGTTACAGGATGAACACTGAAGCTTTCTTT
TRBD1	.	TRBV28	TRBJ1-1	CASRRQGTNTEAFF	TGTGCCAGCAGACGACAGGGGACGAACACTGAAGCTTTCTTT
.	.	TRBV28	TRBJ1-2	CASSLLIPGQGGDYGYTF	TGTGCCAGCAGTTTATTAATTCCTGGGCAGGGAGGCGACTATGGCTACACCTTC
TRBD1	.	TRBV10-3	TRBJ1-3	CAINPDRNSGNTIYF	TGTGCCATCAACCCGGACAGGAACTCTGGAAACACCATATATTTT
.	.	TRBV18	TRBJ1-1	CASSPQSLNTEAFF	TGTGCCAGCTCACCACAGAGCCTGAACACTGAAGCTTTCTTT
TRBD2	.	TRBV5-1	TRBJ2-1	CASSLQAGAKNEQFF	TGCGCCAGCAGCTTGCAAGCGGGAGCGAAGAATGAGCAGTTCTTC
TRBD2	.	TRBV10-1	TRBJ2-1	CASLRESGGEQFF	TGCGCCAGCCTTCGGGAATCGGGAGGTGAGCAGTTCTTC
TRBD1	.	TRBV12-3/TRBV12-4	TRBJ1-2	CASSPRTGLGYTF	TGTGCCAGCAGTCCCCGGACAGGGTTAGGCTACACCTTC
.	once	TRBV7-3	TRBJ1-1	CASSFDRSNTEAFF	TGTGCCAGCAGTTTCGACAGGTCGAACACTGAAGCTTTCTTT
TRBD1	.	TRBV7-8	TRBJ2-3	CASSLARTGGSTDTQYF	TGTGCCAGCAGCTTAGCCCGGACAGGGGGGAGCACAGATACGCAGTATTTT
.	.	TRBV2	TRBJ2-1	CASSEEFLAEQFF	TGTGCCAGCAGTGAAGAATTTCTAGCAGAGCAGTTCTTC
TRBD1	.	TRBV19	TRBJ2-3	CASSLGRGHTDTQYF	TGTGCCAGTAGCCTGGGCAGGGGGCACACAGATACGCAGTATTTT
.	.	TRBV14	TRBJ2-7	CASSPGGLTSYEQYF	TGTGCCAGCAGCCCAGGGGGACTGACGTCCTACGAGCAGTACTTC
TRBD1	.	TRBV27	TRBJ1-5	CASSQWATGPGLPQHF	TGTGCCAGCAGTCAGTGGGCGACAGGGCCAGGGCTGCCCCAGCATTTT
TRBD2	.	TRBV11-3	TRBJ2-2	CASSGGGLAGGRNTGELFF	TGTGCCAGCAGCGGAGGCGGACTAGCGGGCGGCAGGAACACCGGGGAGCTGTTTTTT
.	few	TRBV5-8	TRBJ1-5	CASSLGARSNQPQHF	TGTGCCAGCAGCCTGGGGGCAAGGAGCAATCAGCCCCAGCATTTT
.	few	TRBV18	TRBJ1-5	CASSPGPSQPQHF	TGTGCCAGCTCACCAGGCCCCAGTCAGCCCCAGCATTTT